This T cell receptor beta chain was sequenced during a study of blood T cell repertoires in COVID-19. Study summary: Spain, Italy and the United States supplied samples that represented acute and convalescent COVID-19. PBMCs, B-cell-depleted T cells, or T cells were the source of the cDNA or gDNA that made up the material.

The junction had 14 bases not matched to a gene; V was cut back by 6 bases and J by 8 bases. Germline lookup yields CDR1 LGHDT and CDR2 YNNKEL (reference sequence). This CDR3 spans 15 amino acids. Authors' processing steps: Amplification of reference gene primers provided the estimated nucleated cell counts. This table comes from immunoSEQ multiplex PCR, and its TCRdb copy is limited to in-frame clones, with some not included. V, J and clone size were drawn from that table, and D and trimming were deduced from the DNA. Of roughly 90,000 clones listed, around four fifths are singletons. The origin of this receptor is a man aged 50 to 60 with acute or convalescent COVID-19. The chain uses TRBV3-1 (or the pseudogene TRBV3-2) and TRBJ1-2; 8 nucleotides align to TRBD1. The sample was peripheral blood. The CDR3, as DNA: TGTGCCAGCAGTCCTCCAGGACAGGGAATCAGGGGCTACACCTTC. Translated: CASSPPGQGIRGYTF.